This T cell receptor (beta chain) came from a study of blood T cell repertoires in COVID-19. Germline V gene sequence: CDR1 MNHEY, CDR2 SVGAGI. The ends were cut back, 11 bases at V and 0 bases at J, with 14 bases in the middle. The CDR3 is 13 residues long. Repertoires were generated with immunoSEQ multiplex PCR, while TCRdb's copy carries only in-frame clones and drops some. The sample holds some 340,000 clones, around 85% seen once. Sequencing was carried out using peripheral blood. The genes are TRBV6-5 and TRBJ2-7, with TRBD1 as a possible D gene (6 bases). The clonotype was recovered from a woman younger than 30 with acute or convalescent COVID-19. The CDR3: CACQRDTSYEQYF. The CDR3 DNA is TGTGCCTGCCAAAGGGACACCTCCTACGAGCAGTACTTC.